These T cell receptor beta chains were read from a single sample in a study of post-analysis software for immune sequencing data. TCRdb passed the PCR reads through MiXCR, listing each CDR3 protein once. The sample lists fewer than 850,000 distinct CDR3 sequences, 25% to 30% occurring once. Sequencing input: blood. Receptors were obtained from a girl aged 10-17 years with multiple sclerosis. Both conserved end residues are part of each CDR3. The D gene is left open where the match is weak. A row's size may be missing; if present it is once, few, many or a size class.

v_gene	abundance	d_gene	j_gene	CDR3aa	CDR3nt
TRBV5-1	few	.	TRBJ1-2	CASSGPGNYPLSYTF	TGCGCCAGCAGCGGGCCCGGGAACTACCCTCTCAGCTACACCTTC
TRBV27	.	TRBD1	TRBJ2-1	CASSLPLSGGVGNYNEQFF	TGTGCCAGCAGTTTACCCTTATCAGGGGGAGTGGGGAATTACAATGAGCAGTTCTTC
TRBV5-1	.	TRBD1	TRBJ2-6	CASSLAGTAASGANVLTF	TGCGCCAGCAGCTTGGCCGGGACAGCCGCCTCTGGGGCCAACGTCCTGACTTTC
TRBV11-2	few	.	TRBJ2-1	CASSLDPGPNNEQFF	TGTGCCAGCAGCTTAGATCCGGGACCCAACAATGAGCAGTTCTTC
TRBV20-1	few	TRBD1	TRBJ2-5	CSAETGGQETQYF	TGCAGTGCTGAAACAGGGGGCCAAGAGACCCAGTACTTC
TRBV18	.	.	TRBJ1-1	CASSPSGRGGRDTEAFF	TGTGCCAGCTCACCATCGGGCAGGGGAGGAAGGGACACTGAAGCTTTCTTT
TRBV19	.	.	TRBJ1-5	CASKPRQASNQPQHF	TGTGCCAGTAAACCTCGACAGGCTAGCAATCAGCCCCAGCATTTT
TRBV5-1	.	.	TRBJ1-3	CASGSSGNTIYF	TGCGCCAGCGGCAGCTCTGGAAACACCATATATTTT
TRBV7-9	.	.	TRBJ1-4	CASSLPGLGDEKLFF	TGTGCCAGCAGCCTCCCAGGGTTGGGGGACGAAAAACTGTTTTTT
TRBV11-3	.	.	TRBJ1-4	CASSSDNNEKLFF	TGTGCCAGCAGCTCGGATAACAATGAAAAACTGTTTTTT
TRBV7-8	.	.	TRBJ2-5	CASSPPQQETQYF	TGTGCCAGCAGCCCCCCCCAACAAGAGACCCAGTACTTC
TRBV6-5	few	TRBD2	TRBJ2-1	CASSSTSGRANLRAYNEQFF	TGTGCCAGCAGTTCTACTAGCGGGAGGGCCAACCTCAGAGCTTACAATGAGCAGTTCTTC
TRBV4-3	.	TRBD2	TRBJ2-7	CASGQDPRGGSSYEQYF	TGCGCCAGCGGCCAAGACCCTCGGGGAGGGAGCTCCTACGAGCAGTACTTC
TRBV27	few	.	TRBJ2-7	CASRAAGASYKQYF	TGTGCCAGCAGAGCCGCAGGGGCCTCCTACAAGCAGTACTTC
TRBV3-1	.	.	TRBJ2-7	CVSSQGTGIYEQYF	TGTGTCAGCAGCCAAGGGACGGGGATCTACGAGCAGTACTTC
TRBV7-8	few	TRBD2	TRBJ2-1	CASSLSAGAEQFF	TGTGCCAGCAGCTTGTCAGCGGGAGCTGAGCAGTTCTTC
TRBV6-5	.	TRBD1	TRBJ1-4	CASSRGQGGSGKLFF	TGTGCCAGCAGTCGAGGACAGGGTGGTTCTGGAAAACTGTTTTTT
TRBV7-2	.	.	TRBJ2-5	CASSLQSQETQYF	TGTGCCAGCAGCTTGCAGTCCCAAGAGACCCAGTACTTC
TRBV10-3	.	.	TRBJ2-1	CAISDPGSFNEQFF	TGTGCCATCAGTGATCCCGGATCGTTCAATGAGCAGTTCTTC
TRBV20-1	few	.	TRBJ2-7	CSASSRNPQPDRIPYEQYF	TGCAGTGCTAGTTCCCGCAACCCCCAACCGGATCGGATCCCCTACGAGCAGTACTTC
TRBV29-1	.	TRBD1	TRBJ2-1	CSARQGHLNEQFF	TGCAGCGCAAGACAGGGGCATTTAAATGAGCAGTTCTTC
TRBV5-1	.	.	TRBJ1-2	CASGLGQKGGYTF	TGCGCCAGCGGGCTCGGACAGAAAGGAGGCTACACCTTC
TRBV20-1	few	.	TRBJ2-5	CSAGRGGTQETQYF	TGCAGTGCGGGTCGTGGGGGCACGCAAGAGACCCAGTACTTC
TRBV24-1	few	.	TRBJ2-1	CATAQGPPGLQFF	TGTGCCACCGCCCAAGGGCCACCAGGGTTGCAGTTCTTC
TRBV7-2	few	.	TRBJ2-1	CASSPQFLWNEQFF	TGTGCCAGCAGCCCACAATTTCTATGGAATGAGCAGTTCTTC
TRBV3-1	.	TRBD2	TRBJ2-5	CASSQNSGDQETQYF	TGTGCCAGCAGCCAAAATAGCGGGGACCAAGAGACCCAGTACTTC
TRBV15	few	TRBD1	TRBJ2-1	CATSSTLGQGSIWLDNEQFF	TGTGCCACCAGCAGTACACTGGGACAGGGGTCCATCTGGTTAGACAATGAGCAGTTCTTC
TRBV18	few	TRBD1	TRBJ2-7	CASSPRNDRVGYEQYF	TGTGCCAGCTCACCTCGCAACGACAGGGTTGGGTACGAGCAGTACTTC
TRBV28	.	.	TRBJ1-1	CASSLSQGWRTEAFF	TGTGCCAGCAGTTTAAGTCAGGGGTGGAGAACTGAAGCTTTCTTT
TRBV5-6	once	.	TRBJ1-5	CASSLGWGGYQPQHF	TGTGCCAGCAGCCTCGGATGGGGGGGTTATCAGCCCCAGCATTTT
TRBV7-2	.	.	TRBJ2-7	CASSPKSGKGGEQYF	TGTGCCAGCAGCCCAAAAAGCGGGAAAGGGGGCGAGCAGTACTTC
TRBV6-1	.	.	TRBJ2-7	CASRGGAIIGEQYF	TGTGCCAGCCGTGGGGGGGCGATAATAGGCGAGCAGTACTTC
TRBV3-1	.	.	TRBJ2-2	CASSPRLGTAGELFF	TGTGCCAGCAGCCCAAGACTAGGGACGGCCGGGGAGCTGTTTTTT
TRBV5-1	.	TRBD1	TRBJ2-5	CASSEGQGNFAYF	TGCGCCAGCAGCGAGGGACAGGGGAATTTTGCGTACTTC
TRBV20-1	many	.	TRBJ2-5	CSARVTLEETQYF	TGCAGTGCTAGAGTGACCTTGGAGGAGACCCAGTACTTC
TRBV12-3/TRBV12-4	.	.	TRBJ2-1	CASRERSSYNEQFF	TGTGCCAGCAGGGAGCGATCCTCATACAATGAGCAGTTCTTC
TRBV29-1	.	.	TRBJ2-3	CSLSLGGDTQYF	TGCAGCCTCTCTTTGGGGGGAGATACGCAGTATTTT
TRBV18	.	.	TRBJ1-5	CASSPWAGDNQPQHF	TGTGCCAGCTCACCTTGGGCAGGGGATAATCAGCCCCAGCATTTT
TRBV6-2/TRBV6-3	.	.	TRBJ2-1	CASSWADSSYNEQFF	TGTGCCAGCAGTTGGGCGGACAGCTCCTACAATGAGCAGTTCTTC
TRBV18	.	.	TRBJ2-7	CASSPQPGDEQYF	TGTGCCAGCTCACCACAACCGGGGGACGAGCAGTACTTC
TRBV29-1	many	TRBD1	TRBJ2-7	CSAFSGQGLNEQYF	TGCAGCGCCTTCTCCGGACAGGGTTTAAACGAGCAGTACTTC
TRBV3-1	.	.	TRBJ2-5	CASSQPGGDARETQYF	TGTGCCAGCAGCCAACCAGGAGGGGACGCCAGGGAGACCCAGTACTTC
TRBV5-1	few	.	TRBJ2-5	CASSLAVASQETQYF	TGCGCCAGCAGCTTGGCCGTTGCTTCCCAAGAGACCCAGTACTTC
TRBV5-1	few	.	TRBJ1-4	CASSHSAGRNNEKLFF	TGCGCCAGCAGCCATTCAGCGGGGAGGAATAATGAAAAACTGTTTTTT
TRBV27	.	.	TRBJ2-1	CASSLTDLSYNEQFF	TGTGCCAGCAGTCTGACAGACCTCTCCTACAATGAGCAGTTCTTC
TRBV7-9	.	.	TRBJ1-2	CASSLGAPNGYTF	TGTGCCAGCAGCTTAGGGGCCCCTAATGGCTACACCTTC
TRBV6-5	few	.	TRBJ2-3	CASSYFVGDNTQYF	TGTGCCAGCAGTTACTTCGTGGGAGATAATACGCAGTATTTT
TRBV7-8	.	.	TRBJ2-4	CASSLVGGGPGQGIQYF	TGTGCCAGCAGCTTAGTGGGTGGTGGGCCCGGGCAGGGCATTCAGTACTTC
TRBV20-1	.	.	TRBJ1-1	CSAREEGLGTTEAFF	TGCAGTGCTAGAGAGGAGGGGCTTGGCACCACTGAAGCTTTCTTT